This T cell receptor beta chain was identified during a study of human T cells and chemical hapten exposure. TCRdb called the RACE reads again in MiXCR, with one record for every CDR3 protein. The sample holds 270,000 or so distinct CDR3 sequences, 7.5% to 9% seen once. CDR1 is SGHRS, CDR2 YFSETQ, per germline. There are 18 residues in the CDR3. V trimming: 2 bases; J trimming: 0 bases; junction bases outside the gene matches: 10. Time point in this sample: pre-sensitization, week 0. Regarding treatment: therapeutic diphenylcyclopropenone sensitization with weekly scalp DPC. The chain joins TRBV5-1 to TRBJ2-7; 11 positions agree with TRBD2. Specimen: whole blood, collected in connection with sensitization to the hapten diphenylcyclopropenone (DPC). This clonotype originated in a man aged 18 to 29 with alopecia areata. Some clones in this sample may be carry-over from other donors' samples. CDR3 DNA: TGCGCCAGCAGCTTTACTAGCGGGGGCGAAACGAGCTCCTACGAGCAGTACTTC. Its protein product is CASSFTSGGETSSYEQYF.